A selection of T cell receptor delta chains follows, all from one sample in a study of fetal and pediatric gammadelta thymocytes. TCRdb reanalysed the reads with CATT. The data contain 700 to 950 delta-chain clones, around 50% of them seen just once; the ten biggest clones take up 14%. The sequencing input was Vgamma9Vdelta2 gamma-delta T cells from the thymus. The receptor set was obtained from a child who underwent cardiac surgery and was recorded as healthy. CDR3s leave out the opening cysteine and the closing phenylalanine or tryptophan.

j_gene	v_gene	CDR3aa
TRDJ1	TRDV2	ACRAARSDKLI
TRDJ1	TRDV2	ACDTRRGCWYTDKLI
TRDJ1	TRDV1	ALGAIPSYGLGDKVGGRLI
TRDJ1	TRDV2	ACDTGGRSRLGDTPDGDKLI
TRDJ3	TRDV2	ACDPCNGGYAGNDWDTRQMF
TRDJ3	TRDV2	ACDKFHVLGDLPWDTRQMF
TRDJ1	TRDV2	ACDSSSFGGGYAYDKLI
TRDJ1	TRDV2	ACDTKGILRLYWGIAGADKLI
TRDJ1	TRDV2	ACDLLGGKIYTDKLI
TRDJ1	TRDV2	ACDTYRKENLTDKLI
TRDJ3	TRDV2	ACDLDLGDTRSWDTRQMF
TRDJ1	TRDV2	ACDSSQRTDKLI
TRDJ1	TRDV1	AHHRGIRGADKLI
TRDJ1	TRDV2	ACDTGGDRGATDKLI
TRDJ3	TRDV2	ACDRQQSSWDTRQMF
TRDJ1	TRDV2	ACVRTGGYPDKLI
TRDJ1	TRDV2	ACDTVLPGLSENTDKLI
TRDJ1	TRDV2	ACDPVGARSDKLI
TRDJ1	TRDV2	ACDGVGDLSSDKLI
TRDJ1	TRDV2	ACDTKDQRGDKLI
TRDJ1	TRDV1	ALGELDDMEDTLPYTDKLI
TRDJ1	TRDV2	ACDRRLGDTYTDKLI
TRDJ1	TRDV2	ACDTGDTSDKLI
TRDJ3	TRDV2	ACDTVGSILGDLPWDTRQMF
TRDJ1	TRDV2	ACDTGSVDWGIRALI
TRDJ1	TRDV2	ACDTGGYLRGQGELI
TRDJ1	TRDV2	ACDTGTRVTRGRGGYTDKLI
TRDJ1	TRDV2	ACDRRDLPTLYGGYASSSADKLI
TRDJ1	TRDV2	ACDKGLTDKLI
TRDJ3	TRDV2	ACDPVLGTPDTRQMF
TRDJ1	TRDV2	ACSRGYAKADKLI
TRDJ3	TRDV2	ACDTVLGDSSWDTRQMF
TRDJ1	TRDV2	ACDPVSNGTDKLI
TRDJ1	TRDV2	ACDTLGVLGDRTDKLI
TRDJ1	TRDV2	ACQGRPPYTDKLI
TRDJ1	TRDV2	ACALTGDRGYNTDKLI
TRDJ3	TRDV2	ACDTPTGGSSWDTRQMF
TRDJ1	TRDV2	ACDSGLPTNYAGGYTDKLI
TRDJ1	TRDV2	ACGGYAWGHTDKLI
TRDJ1	TRDV3	AFRGYTDKLI
TRDJ1	TRDV2	ACDGGVLGKRAANTDKLI
TRDJ1	TRDV2	ACDTSPGARELI
TRDJ1	TRDV2	ACDPVGAPGSSLGDIPYTDKLI
TRDJ1	TRDV2	ACDKRTLNSYCTDKLI
TRDJ1	TRDV2	ACDRLGIGKADKLI
TRDJ1	TRDV1	ALVPAWGPNTDKLI
TRDJ1	TRDV2	ACDSRRVWGIPGTDKLI
TRDJ1	TRDV2	ACDFLLGDTHKLI
TRDJ1	TRDV2	ACDLRRPTGYAFGVPYTDKLI
TRDJ1	TRDV2	ACDTVGGGDTGGYPDKLI
TRDJ1	TRDV2	ACEELGGDTDKLI
TRDJ1	TRDV2	ACDARGGVRKYTDKLI